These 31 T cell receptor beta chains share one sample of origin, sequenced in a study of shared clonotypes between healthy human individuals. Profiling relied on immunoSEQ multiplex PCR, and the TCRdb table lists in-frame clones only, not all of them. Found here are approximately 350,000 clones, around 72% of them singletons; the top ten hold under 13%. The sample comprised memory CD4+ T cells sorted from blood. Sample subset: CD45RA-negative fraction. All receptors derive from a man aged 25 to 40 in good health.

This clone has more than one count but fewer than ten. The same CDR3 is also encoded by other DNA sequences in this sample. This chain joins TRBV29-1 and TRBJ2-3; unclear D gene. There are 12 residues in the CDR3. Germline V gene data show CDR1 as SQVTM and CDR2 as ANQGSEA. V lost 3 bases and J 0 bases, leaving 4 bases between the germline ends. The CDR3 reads CSVEFSTDTQYF. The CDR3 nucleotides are TGCAGCGTTGAGTTTAGCACAGATACGCAGTATTTT.

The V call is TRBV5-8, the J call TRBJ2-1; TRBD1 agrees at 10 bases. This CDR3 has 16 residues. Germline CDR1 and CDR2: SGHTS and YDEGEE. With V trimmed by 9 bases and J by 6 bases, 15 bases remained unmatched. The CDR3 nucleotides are TGTGCCACCCCCCTTTACTCCGGGACAGGGGTCAATGAGCAGTTCTTC. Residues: CATPLYSGTGVNEQFF.

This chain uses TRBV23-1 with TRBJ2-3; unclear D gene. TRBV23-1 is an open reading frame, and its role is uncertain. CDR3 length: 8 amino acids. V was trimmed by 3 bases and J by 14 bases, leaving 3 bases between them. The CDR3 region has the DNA TGCGCCAGCAGTCAGCCGTATTTT. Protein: CASSQPYF.

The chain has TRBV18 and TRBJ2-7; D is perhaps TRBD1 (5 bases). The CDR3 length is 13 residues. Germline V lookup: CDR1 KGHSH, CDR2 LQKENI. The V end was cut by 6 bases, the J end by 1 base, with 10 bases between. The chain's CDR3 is CASSQAGSYEQYF. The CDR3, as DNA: TGTGCCAGCTCCCAGGCAGGGTCCTACGAGCAGTACTTC.

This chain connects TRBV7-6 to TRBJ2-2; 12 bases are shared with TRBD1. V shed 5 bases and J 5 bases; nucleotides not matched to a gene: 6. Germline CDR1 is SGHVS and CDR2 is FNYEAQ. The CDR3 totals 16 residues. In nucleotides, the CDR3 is TGTGCCAGCAGCCACGGGACAGGGGGCAAAACCGGGGAGCTGTTTTTT. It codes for CASSHGTGGKTGELFF. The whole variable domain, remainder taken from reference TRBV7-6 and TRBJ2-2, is GAGVSQSPRYKVTKRGQDVALRCDPISGHVSLYWYRQALGQGPEFLTYFNYEAQQDKSGLPNDRFSAERPEGSISTLTIQRTEQRDSAMYRCASSHGTGGKTGELFFGEGSRLTVL.

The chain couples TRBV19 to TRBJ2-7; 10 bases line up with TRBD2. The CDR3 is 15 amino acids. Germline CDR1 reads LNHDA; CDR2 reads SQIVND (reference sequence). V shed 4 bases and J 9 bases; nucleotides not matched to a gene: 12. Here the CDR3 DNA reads TGTGCCAGTAGTACCCAAGCGGGAGGGGATGATGTGCAGTACTTC. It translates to CASSTQAGGDDVQYF.

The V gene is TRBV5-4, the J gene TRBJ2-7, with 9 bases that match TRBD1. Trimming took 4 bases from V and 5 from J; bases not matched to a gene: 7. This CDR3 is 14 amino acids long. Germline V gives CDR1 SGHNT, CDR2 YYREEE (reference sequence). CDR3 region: CASSTPRDRDEQYF. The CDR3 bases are TGTGCCAGCAGCACCCCCCGGGACAGGGACGAGCAGTACTTC. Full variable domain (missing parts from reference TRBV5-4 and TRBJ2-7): ETGVTQSPTHLIKTRGQQVTLRCSSQSGHNTVSWYQQALGQGPQFIFQYYREEENGRGNFPPRFSGLQFPNYSSELNVNALELDDSALYLCASSTPRDRDEQYFGPGTRLTVT.

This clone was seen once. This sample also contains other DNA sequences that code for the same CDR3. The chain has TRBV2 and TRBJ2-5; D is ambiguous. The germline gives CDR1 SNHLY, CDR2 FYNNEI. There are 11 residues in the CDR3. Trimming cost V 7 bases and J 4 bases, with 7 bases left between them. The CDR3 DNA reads TGTGCCAGCACGATCAGAGAGACCCAGTACTTC. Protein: CASTIRETQYF.

The CDR3 sequence is CASSPGPNSGANVLTF. The CDR3 DNA reads TGTGCCAGCAGCCCTGGGCCAAACTCTGGGGCCAACGTCCTGACTTTC. The rearrangement uses TRBV5-4 and TRBJ2-6; D unresolved. Deletions cut 4 bases from V and 0 bases from J, with 11 bases between. The CDR3 is made up of 16 amino acids. CDR1 SGHNT and CDR2 YYREEE come from the germline V gene (reference sequence).

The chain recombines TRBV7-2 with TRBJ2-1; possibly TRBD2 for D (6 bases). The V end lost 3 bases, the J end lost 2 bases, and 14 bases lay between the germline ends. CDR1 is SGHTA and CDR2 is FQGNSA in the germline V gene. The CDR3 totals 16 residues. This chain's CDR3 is CASSLEGSGAYNEQFF. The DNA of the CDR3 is TGTGCCAGCAGCTTGGAAGGTAGCGGAGCCTACAATGAGCAGTTCTTC.

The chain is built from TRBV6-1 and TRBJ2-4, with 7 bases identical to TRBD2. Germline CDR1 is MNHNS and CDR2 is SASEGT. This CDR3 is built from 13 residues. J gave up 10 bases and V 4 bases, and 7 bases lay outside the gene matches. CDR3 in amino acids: CASSASGNGIQYF. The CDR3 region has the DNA TGTGCCAGCAGTGCAAGCGGGAACGGGATTCAGTACTTC.

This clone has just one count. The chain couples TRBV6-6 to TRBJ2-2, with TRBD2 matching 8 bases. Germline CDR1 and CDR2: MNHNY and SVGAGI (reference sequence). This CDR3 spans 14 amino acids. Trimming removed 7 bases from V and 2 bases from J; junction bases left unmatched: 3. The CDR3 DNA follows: TGTGCCAGCAAGACTAGCGACAACACCGGGGAGCTGTTTTTT. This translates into CASKTSDNTGELFF.

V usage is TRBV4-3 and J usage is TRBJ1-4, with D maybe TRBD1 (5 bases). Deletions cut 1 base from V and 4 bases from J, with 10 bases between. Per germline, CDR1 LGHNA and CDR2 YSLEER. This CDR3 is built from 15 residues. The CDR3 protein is CASSQVTGLNEKLFF. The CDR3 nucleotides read TGCGCCAGCAGCCAAGTTACAGGCCTTAATGAAAAACTGTTTTTT.

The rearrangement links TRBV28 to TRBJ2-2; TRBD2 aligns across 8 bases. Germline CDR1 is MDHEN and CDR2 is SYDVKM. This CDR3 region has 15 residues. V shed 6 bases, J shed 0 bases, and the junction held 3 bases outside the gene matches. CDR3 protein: CASSPGLANTGELFF. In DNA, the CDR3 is TGTGCCAGCAGCCCGGGACTAGCGAACACCGGGGAGCTGTTTTTT.

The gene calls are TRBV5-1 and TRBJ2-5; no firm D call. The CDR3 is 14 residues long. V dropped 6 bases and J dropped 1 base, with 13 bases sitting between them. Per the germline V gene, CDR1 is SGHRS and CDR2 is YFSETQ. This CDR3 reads CASNGWPLQETQYF. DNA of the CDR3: TGCGCCAGCAATGGGTGGCCGCTCCAAGAGACCCAGTACTTC.

CDR3 sequence: CASSVLADPRETQYF. The DNA of the CDR3 is TGTGCCAGCAGCGTACTAGCAGATCCCCGAGAGACCCAGTACTTC. This rearrangement joins TRBV9 to TRBJ2-5; weak D call: TRBD2 (5 bases). CDR3 length equals 15 residues. From germline, CDR1 is SGDLS and CDR2 YYNGEE. V dropped 1 base and J dropped 4 bases, with 14 bases sitting between them.

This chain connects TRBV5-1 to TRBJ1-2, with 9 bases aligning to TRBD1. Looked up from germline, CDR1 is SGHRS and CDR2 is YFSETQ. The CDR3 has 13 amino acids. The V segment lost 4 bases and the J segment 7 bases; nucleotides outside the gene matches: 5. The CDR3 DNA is TGCGCCAGCAGCCAGGGACAGGGTGGTGGCTACACCTTC. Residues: CASSQGQGGGYTF.

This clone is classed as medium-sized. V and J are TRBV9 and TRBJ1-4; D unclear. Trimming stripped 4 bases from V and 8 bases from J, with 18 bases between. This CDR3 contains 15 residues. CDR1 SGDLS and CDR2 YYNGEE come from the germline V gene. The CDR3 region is CASSQSGRASEKLFF. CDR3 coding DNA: TGTGCCAGCAGCCAGTCCGGACGGGCAAGCGAAAAACTGTTTTTT. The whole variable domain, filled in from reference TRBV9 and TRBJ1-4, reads DSGVTQTPKHLITATGQRVTLRCSPRSGDLSVYWYQQSLDQGLQFLIQYYNGEERAKGNILERFSAQQFPDLHSELNLSSLELGDSALYFCASSQSGRASEKLFFGSGTQLSVL.

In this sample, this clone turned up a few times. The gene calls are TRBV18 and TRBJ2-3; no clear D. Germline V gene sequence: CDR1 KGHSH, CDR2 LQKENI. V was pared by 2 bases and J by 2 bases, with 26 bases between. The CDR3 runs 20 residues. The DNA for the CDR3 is TGTGCCAGCTCACCATTTAATAACCACCATACCGGGTCCTCCACAGATACGCAGTATTTT. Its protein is CASSPFNNHHTGSSTDTQYF.

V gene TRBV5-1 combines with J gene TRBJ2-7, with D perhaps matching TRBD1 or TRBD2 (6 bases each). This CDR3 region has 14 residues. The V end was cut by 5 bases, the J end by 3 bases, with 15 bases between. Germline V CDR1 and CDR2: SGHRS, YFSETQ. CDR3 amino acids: CASRAGRGGYEQYF. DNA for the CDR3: TGCGCCAGCAGGGCAGGCAGGGGAGGCTACGAGCAGTACTTC.

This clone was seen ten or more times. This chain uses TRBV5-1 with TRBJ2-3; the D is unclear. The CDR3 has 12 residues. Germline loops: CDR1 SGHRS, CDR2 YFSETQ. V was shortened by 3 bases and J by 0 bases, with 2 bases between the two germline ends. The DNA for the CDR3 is TGCGCCAGCAGCTCAAGCACAGATACGCAGTATTTT. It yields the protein CASSSSTDTQYF.

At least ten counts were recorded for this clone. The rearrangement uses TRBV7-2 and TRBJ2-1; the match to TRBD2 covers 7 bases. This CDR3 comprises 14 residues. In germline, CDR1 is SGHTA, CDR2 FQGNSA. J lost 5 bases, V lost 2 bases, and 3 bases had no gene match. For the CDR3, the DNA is TGTGCCAGCAGCTTAAGTCTAGCGGACAATGAGCAGTTCTTC. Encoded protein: CASSLSLADNEQFF.

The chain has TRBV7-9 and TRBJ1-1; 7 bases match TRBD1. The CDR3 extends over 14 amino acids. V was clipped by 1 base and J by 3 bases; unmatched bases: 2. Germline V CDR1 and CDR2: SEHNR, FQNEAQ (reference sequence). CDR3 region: CASSLGGQYTEAFF. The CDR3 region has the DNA TGTGCCAGCAGCTTAGGGGGACAGTACACTGAAGCTTTCTTT.

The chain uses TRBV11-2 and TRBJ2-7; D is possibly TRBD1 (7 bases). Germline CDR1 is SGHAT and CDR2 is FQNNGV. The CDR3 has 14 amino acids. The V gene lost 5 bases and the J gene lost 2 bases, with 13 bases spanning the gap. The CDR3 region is CASSRGGGTYEQYF. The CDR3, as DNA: TGTGCCAGCAGCAGAGGAGGGGGCACCTACGAGCAGTACTTC.

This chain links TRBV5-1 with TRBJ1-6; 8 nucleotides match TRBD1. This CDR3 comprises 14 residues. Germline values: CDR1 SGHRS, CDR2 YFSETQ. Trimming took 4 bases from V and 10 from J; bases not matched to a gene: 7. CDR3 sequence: CASSLDRVSSPLHF. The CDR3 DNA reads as TGCGCCAGCAGCCTGGACAGGGTATCCTCACCCCTCCACTTT.

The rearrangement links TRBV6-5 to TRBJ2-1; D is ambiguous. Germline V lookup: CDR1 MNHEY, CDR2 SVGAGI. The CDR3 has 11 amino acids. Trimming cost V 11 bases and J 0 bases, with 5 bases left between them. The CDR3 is CASHSYNEQFF. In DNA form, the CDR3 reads TGTGCCTCCCACTCCTACAATGAGCAGTTCTTC.

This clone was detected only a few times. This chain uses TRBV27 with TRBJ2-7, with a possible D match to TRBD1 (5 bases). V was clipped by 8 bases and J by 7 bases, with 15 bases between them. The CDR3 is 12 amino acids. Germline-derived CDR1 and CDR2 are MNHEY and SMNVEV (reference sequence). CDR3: CASREGAKEQYF. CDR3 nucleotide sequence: TGTGCCAGCCGAGAAGGGGCGAAAGAGCAGTACTTC.

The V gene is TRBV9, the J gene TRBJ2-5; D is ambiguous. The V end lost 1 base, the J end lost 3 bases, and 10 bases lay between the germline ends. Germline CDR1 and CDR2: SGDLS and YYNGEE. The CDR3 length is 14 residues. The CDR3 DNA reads TGTGCCAGCAGCGTATTTGATGAAAAAGAGACCCAGTACTTC. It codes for CASSVFDEKETQYF.

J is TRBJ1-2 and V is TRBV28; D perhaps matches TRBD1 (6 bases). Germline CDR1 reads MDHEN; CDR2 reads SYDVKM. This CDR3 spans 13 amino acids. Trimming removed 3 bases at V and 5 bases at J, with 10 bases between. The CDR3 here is CASSFGDMYGYTF. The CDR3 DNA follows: TGTGCCAGCAGTTTTGGGGACATGTATGGCTACACCTTC.

The chain's CDR3 is CASSMQGVADTQYF. CDR3 nucleotides: TGTGCCAGTAGTATGCAGGGGGTAGCAGATACGCAGTATTTT. This chain connects TRBV19 to TRBJ2-3; 7 bases fit TRBD1. Trimming cost V 3 bases and J 4 bases; bases outside gene matches: 4. CDR3 size: 14 residues. The germline V gene has CDR1 LNHDA and CDR2 SQIVND (reference sequence). The full variable domain, in which reference TRBV19 and TRBJ2-3 provide the parts outside the CDR3, is DGGITQSPKYLFRKEGQNVTLSCEQNLNHDAMYWYRQDPGQGLRLIYYSQIVNDFQKGDIAEGYSVSREKKESFPLTVTSAQKNPTAFYLCASSMQGVADTQYFGPGTRLTVL.

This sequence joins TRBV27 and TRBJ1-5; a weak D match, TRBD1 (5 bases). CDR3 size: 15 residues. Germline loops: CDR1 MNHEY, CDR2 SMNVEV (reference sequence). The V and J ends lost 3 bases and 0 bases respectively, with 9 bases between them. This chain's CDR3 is CASSLGGISNQPQHF. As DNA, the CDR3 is TGTGCCAGCAGTTTGGGGGGGATTAGCAATCAGCCCCAGCATTTT.